The T cell receptor (beta chain) under discussion was sequenced for a study of blood T cell repertoires in COVID-19 (dated by TCRdb to about 2020). Study-level background: Collaborator samples came from the United States, Italy and Spain and covered acute and convalescent phases of COVID-19. A freely available public database, intended as a resource for researchers studying the immune response to SARS-CoV-2, is where the repertoires were released. The sample metadata nearly always contained a de-identified subject ID, COVID-19 status, age in years and sex. The prospective study material was composed of cDNA or gDNA derived from T cells, B-cell-depleted T cells, or PBMCs. Where available, HLA class I and class II types were obtained from metadata supplied by the sample provider rather than from assay-based typing. Deeply sampled blood TCRbeta repertoires from subjects exposed to, actively infected with, or recovered from COVID-19 were included in the dataset. The samples were drawn from the first 160 participants of the ongoing ImmuneRACE study and from under 1,500 subjects provided by 6 global collaborators.

TCRbeta CDR3 regions were amplified from genomic DNA by means of the immunoSEQ Assay, a bias-controlled multiplex PCR. Concerning the study's data processing: Nucleated cell counts per sample were estimated from amplification of reference gene primers within the assay. Sequence reads were collapsed and filtered to measure the absolute abundance of every unique TCRbeta CDR3 rearrangement. For each sample, productive Simpson clonality was calculated as the square root of Simpson's diversity index across productive rearrangements. TCRdb retrieved this table from immuneACCESS and kept in-frame rearrangements only. Not all clones are present; in checked studies, unresolved V genes account for under half, and no reason is known for the remainder. V and J calls and clone size come straight from that table; D and trimming were deduced from the DNA. The sample has about 140,000 clones on record, around 88% of them singletons. The top ten clonotypes cover roughly 1.4% of the sample.

Comments on this clone: This receptor's antigen is unknown. There are no base qualities to consult, and no much larger clone falls within one base.

CDR1 and CDR2 are read off the germline V gene as KGHSH and LQKENI. There are 15 amino acids in the CDR3, from cysteine to phenylalanine inclusive. Of all the DNA, just the CDR3 is kept, 45 bases in frame from base 1. Cut back by 2 bases and 9 bases, the V and J ends lie 14 bases apart. The paper as a whole reports these results and caveats: How much clinical and demographic metadata was included differed by source and by participant, and the metadata was provided uncurated.

The collaborating institutions used their own protocols to collect whole blood in K2EDTA tubes. For TCRbeta analysis, collaborator samples were shipped as frozen whole blood, as isolated PBMCs, or as DNA extracted from either sample type. The sequenced sample was peripheral blood. This receptor was taken from a woman aged 55-69 years with acute or convalescent COVID-19. The chain employs TRBV18 and TRBJ1-6; TRBD1 is a weak D gene call, 6 bases matching. CDR3 sequence: CASSPIEQGGSPLHF. The nucleotide sequence is given as TGTGCCAGCTCACCAATCGAACAGGGTGGTTCACCCCTCCACTTT. Extended through the reference TRBV18 and TRBJ1-6 proteins, this CDR3 yields the full variable domain: NAGVMQNPRHLVRRRGQEARLRCSPMKGHSHVYWYRQLPEEGLKFMVYLQKENIIDESGMPKERFSAEFPKEGPSILRIQQVVRGDSAAYFCASSPIEQGGSPLHFGNGTRLTVT.